Sequencing of this T cell receptor beta chain was carried out in a study of control samples from healthy donors and cancer patients. V lost 2 bases and J lost 2, with 9 bases in between. This CDR3 contains 14 residues. Germline values: CDR1 MNHEY, CDR2 SVGAGI. Using immunoSEQ multiplex PCR, the repertoire was profiled, and TCRdb retains in-frame clones only, with some absent. The sample includes some 150,000 clones, 90% to 95% seen only once; the top ten take about 14%. This TCR was recovered from a man in his fifties or sixties with colorectal cancer. V and J are TRBV6-5 and TRBJ1-1, with D possibly matching TRBD1 (6 bases). The sequencing input was PBMCs. The CDR3 protein is CASSYQQGNTEAFF. DNA for the CDR3: TGTGCCAGCAGTTACCAACAGGGTAACACTGAAGCTTTCTTT.